The 16 T cell receptor beta chains below come from one sample, sequenced in a study of cytomegalovirus exposure and HLA in healthy donors. A multiplex PCR was run with 60 Vbeta primers and 13 Jbeta primers. Method: immunoSEQ multiplex PCR; TCRdb's copy keeps in-frame clones and lacks some. The sample yields about 160,000 clones, more than 80% seen once. Sample: PBMCs. The receptors derive from a woman between 18 and 30 years old in good health and CMV-seronegative.

V and J are TRBV29-1 and TRBJ1-2, with 7 bases matching TRBD1. Trimming cost V 5 bases and J 6 bases; bases outside gene matches: 9. The CDR3 is 13 amino acids. The germline gives CDR1 SQVTM, CDR2 ANQGSEA. CDR3: CSVNPQGVDGYTF. The DNA of the CDR3 is TGCAGCGTTAACCCCCAGGGGGTAGATGGCTACACCTTC.

This sequence joins TRBV11-2 and TRBJ2-3, with D perhaps TRBD2 (6 bases). Trimming took 3 bases from V and 4 from J, leaving 14 bases between them. This CDR3 is 15 amino acids long. Germline CDR1 SGHAT, CDR2 FQNNGV. The CDR3 loop is CASSFRRDLADTQYF. DNA of the CDR3: TGTGCCAGCAGCTTTCGGAGGGATCTGGCAGATACGCAGTATTTT.

The chain carries TRBV20-1 and TRBJ2-7, with D unclear. CDR1 and CDR2 from the germline V gene are DFQATT and SNEGSKA (reference sequence). The V gene lost 5 bases and the J gene lost 6 bases, with 11 bases spanning the gap. The length of the CDR3 is 11 residues. The CDR3 region is CSAPHFSEQYF. Written as DNA, the CDR3 is TGCAGTGCTCCCCATTTTTCCGAGCAGTACTTC.

The CDR3, as DNA: TGTGCCAGCAAGGAGCCCCCGAGCTCCTATAATTCACCCCTCCACTTT. Amino acid sequence: CASKEPPSSYNSPLHF. The chain recombines TRBV27 with TRBJ1-6; D is unresolved. The CDR3 is made up of 16 amino acids. Germline assignment: CDR1 MNHEY and CDR2 SMNVEV (reference sequence). With 7 bases removed from V and 0 bases from J, the gap between germline ends came to 13 bases.

In DNA form, the CDR3 reads TGTGCCAGTAGTATTACAGGGACGGGAAACACCATATATTTT. This gives the protein CASSITGTGNTIYF. The rearrangement links TRBV19 to TRBJ1-3, with D perhaps TRBD1 (6 bases). Germline V gene data show CDR1 as LNHDA and CDR2 as SQIVND (reference sequence). The CDR3 contains 14 residues. V shed 3 bases and J shed 4 bases, with 10 bases lying between them.

The chain carries TRBV29-1 and TRBJ2-1; no firm D call. V dropped 3 bases and J dropped 3 bases, with 6 bases sitting between them. The CDR3 spans 12 residues. The germline CDR1 and CDR2 sequences are SQVTM and ANQGSEA. The CDR3 DNA is TGCAGCGTTGATTCCAGCTACAATGAGCAGTTCTTC. This encodes CSVDSSYNEQFF.

V and J are TRBV13 and TRBJ2-7, with 10 positions matching TRBD2. Trimming took 5 bases from V and 3 from J; bases not matched to a gene: 4. The germline gives CDR1 PRHDT, CDR2 FYEKMQ (reference sequence). This CDR3 is 14 amino acids long. The CDR3 loop reads CASSIGTSDYEQYF. Here the CDR3 DNA reads TGTGCCAGCAGCATTGGGACTAGCGACTACGAGCAGTACTTC.

The chain joins TRBV5-1 to TRBJ1-5; possible D gene TRBD1, 5 bases. This CDR3 spans 15 amino acids. Trimming took 0 bases from V and 1 from J, leaving 8 bases between them. The germline V gene encodes CDR1 SGHRS and CDR2 YFSETQ. The CDR3 bases are TGCGCCAGCAGCTTGGCGCCAGGGAGCAATCAGCCCCAGCATTTT. Amino acids: CASSLAPGSNQPQHF.

This clone showed up just once. This chain uses TRBV9 with TRBJ2-2, with 10 bases matching TRBD2. This CDR3 spans 17 amino acids. Germline assignment: CDR1 SGDLS and CDR2 YYNGEE. The ends lost 0 bases at V and 11 bases at J; junction bases unmatched: 13. The CDR3 sequence is CASSVVPSGSRRIELFF. Here the CDR3 DNA reads TGTGCCAGCAGCGTAGTTCCTAGCGGGAGCCGTCGGATTGAGCTGTTTTTT.

There are a few counts of this clone. At the DNA level, this CDR3 is encoded by other sequences in the same sample as well. Written as DNA, the CDR3 is TGTGCCATCAGTGAGTCGACAGTTACTGAAGCTTTCTTT. Its translation: CAISESTVTEAFF. This chain links TRBV10-3 with TRBJ1-1; a possible D gene is TRBD1 (5 bases). The CDR3 is 13 amino acids. Germline V gene data show CDR1 as ENHRY and CDR2 as SYGVKD. The V gene lost 0 bases and the J gene lost 5 bases, with 7 bases spanning the gap.

The V call is TRBV29-1, the J call TRBJ2-2; no definite D call. CDR1 SQVTM and CDR2 ANQGSEA come from the germline V gene. CDR3 size: 14 residues. The V gene lost 0 bases and the J gene lost 5 bases, with 10 bases spanning the gap. In DNA, the CDR3 is TGCAGCGTTGAAGACGATCTCCGGACCGGGGAGCTGTTTTTT. It yields the protein CSVEDDLRTGELFF.

The chain carries TRBV5-1 and TRBJ2-7; D might be TRBD1 (5 bases). In germline, CDR1 is SGHRS, CDR2 YFSETQ. The length of the CDR3 is 14 residues. V lost 0 bases, J lost 7 bases, and 14 bases lay in between. In nucleotides, the CDR3 is TGCGCCAGCAGCTTGGCCGCAGGGTTAGGGGAGCAGTACTTC. Translated, it gives CASSLAAGLGEQYF.

This clone was seen just once. CDR3 sequence: CASTSGTGWNYEQYF. CDR3 DNA: TGCGCCAGCACTTCCGGGACAGGGTGGAACTACGAGCAGTACTTC. The chain combines TRBV5-1 with TRBJ2-7; TRBD1 aligns across 9 bases. CDR3 length: 15 residues. Germline V gives CDR1 SGHRS, CDR2 YFSETQ. The junction had 10 bases not matched to a gene; V was cut back by 6 bases and J by 3 bases.

V usage is TRBV6-1 and J usage is TRBJ1-3; D uncertain. Germline CDR1 is MNHNS and CDR2 is SASEGT. The CDR3 contains 15 residues. Trimming left V 0 bases short and J 4 bases short, with 10 bases between. CDR3 protein: CASSEAGRAGNTIYF. Here the CDR3 DNA reads TGTGCCAGCAGTGAAGCGGGCAGAGCAGGAAACACCATATATTTT.

The chain employs TRBV5-1 and TRBJ2-3; D possibly corresponds to TRBD1 (6 bases). CDR1 is SGHRS, CDR2 YFSETQ, per germline. Deletions cut 4 bases from V and 6 bases from J, with 15 bases between. This CDR3 is built from 14 residues. In DNA, the CDR3 is TGCGCCAGCAGCATACGACAGGAGGCGGATACGCAGTATTTT. It translates to CASSIRQEADTQYF.

The chain uses TRBV5-1 and TRBJ2-1, with D possibly matching TRBD2 (6 bases). The length of the CDR3 is 16 residues. V lost 2 bases, J lost 0 bases, and 12 bases lay in between. Germline V gene lookup returns CDR1 SGHRS and CDR2 YFSETQ. The CDR3 here is CASSFVIGSSYNEQFF. The CDR3 nucleotides read TGCGCCAGCAGCTTCGTGATCGGGAGCTCCTACAATGAGCAGTTCTTC. Looking up the rest from reference TRBV5-1 and TRBJ2-1 gives the full variable domain: KAGVTQTPRYLIKTRGQQVTLSCSPISGHRSVSWYQQTPGQGLQFLFEYFSETQRNKGNFPGRFSGRQFSNSRSEMNVSTLELGDSALYLCASSFVIGSSYNEQFFGPGTRLTVL.